This T cell receptor (beta chain) stems from a study of cytomegalovirus exposure and HLA in healthy donors. Overall study findings and caveats: V- and J-gene trimming of TCR beta was linked (in a later analysis) to a missense DCLRE1C variant.

In the case of this clone: Its antigen is not known. Relative to the germline gene, one junction end is altered; a read error may explain this.

The PCR contained 60 Vbeta and 13 Jbeta primers. Data came from immunoSEQ multiplex PCR; TCRdb stores just in-frame clones and leaves some out. The sample yields 130,000 to 150,000 clones, roughly 76% seen once. This clonotype originated in a human donor in good health. The specimen sequenced was PBMCs.

The CDR3 DNA is TGTGCCAGCAGTTCCGGGACAGGGGATCTCGGCTATGGCTACCCCTTC. Encoded protein: CASSSGTGDLGYGYPF. This chain uses TRBV6-6 with TRBJ1-2; the match to TRBD1 covers 10 bases. CDR3 length: 16 amino acids. CDR1 and CDR2 from the germline V gene are MNHNY and SVGAGI (reference sequence).